The T cell receptor (beta chain) described here comes from a study of blood T cell repertoires in COVID-19. Study background: Sites across the United States, Italy and Spain contributed samples from acute and convalescent COVID-19. The analysed material was cDNA or gDNA that came from T cells, B-cell-depleted T cells, or PBMCs.

Regarding this clone: One end of the junction is discordant with germline, which a read error may explain.

Methods used by the authors: For nucleated cells, counts were estimated from reference gene primer amplification. Produced via immunoSEQ multiplex PCR; TCRdb's table is partial and in-frame only. V and J calls and clone size are those listed in that table; D and trimming were worked out from the DNA. The sample carries hundreds of thousands of clones, around 83% recorded once. Exposed participants came across a COVID-19 case within 2 weeks before study entry. The CDR3 is made up of 14 amino acids. Germline values: CDR1 SGHNT, CDR2 YENEEA. V usage is TRBV11-3 and J usage is TRBJ2-1; 14 nucleotides line up with TRBD2. Sequenced sample: PBMCs or T cells enriched from blood (not recorded which). This TCR was sampled from a man aged 40-49 years who had been exposed to COVID-19. CDR3: CASSPPGTSGREVF. CDR3 DNA: TGTGCCAGCAGCCCCCCCGGGACTAGCGGGAGAGAGGTCTTC.